These T cell receptor beta chains were read from a single sample in a study of regulatory T cells in long-lasting Graves disease. A single record per CDR3 protein comes from TCRdb applying MiXCR to the multiplex PCR reads. The table lists fewer than 350,000 distinct CDR3 sequences, about 18% of them singletons. The sequences come from peripheral blood mononuclear cells (PBMCs), collected at new diagnosis, from a patient treated with antithyroid drugs. The receptors stem from a female donor with Graves disease. Each CDR3 is given with its conserved first and last residue. The D gene is left open where the match is weak. Not every row has a clone size; where given, it reads once, few, many or a size class.

D	J	size	V	DNA	CDR3
.	TRBJ2-7	many	TRBV28	TGTGCCAGCAGGTGCGAGTTTGCGTCCTACGAGCAGTACTTC	CASRCEFASYEQYF
.	TRBJ2-6	many	TRBV2	TGTGCCAGCAGTGAAACTGGGGCCAACGTCCTGACTTTC	CASSETGANVLTF
TRBD2	TRBJ2-1	once	TRBV24-1	TGTGCCACCAGTGGCGGGGGGGGCAATGAGCAGTTCTTC	CATSGGGGNEQFF
TRBD2	TRBJ2-7	.	TRBV2	TGCGCCAGCAGTATACTAGCGGGGACCACGAGGGAGCAGTACTTC	CASSILAGTTREQYF
TRBD1	TRBJ2-1	many	TRBV11-3	TGTGCCTCCACCGAGGGCAGGGGGCGCAATGAGCAGTTCTTC	CASTEGRGRNEQFF
.	TRBJ2-5	many	TRBV11-2	TGTGCCAGCAGCTCTGTCGTTACGCGGTCCCAGTACTTC	CASSSVVTRSQYF
.	TRBJ2-2	many	TRBV7-3	TGTGCCAGCAGCTTAACGTCGACCGGGGAGCTGTTTTTT	CASSLTSTGELFF
.	TRBJ1-1	many	TRBV9	TGTGCCAGCAGCGTAGAAGGCAGCCACACTGAAGCTTTCTTT	CASSVEGSHTEAFF
.	TRBJ1-5	.	TRBV19	TGTGCCAGTAGTATAGGGGGCGCCTGGCAGCCCCAGCATTTT	CASSIGGAWQPQHF
TRBD2	TRBJ2-3	few	TRBV4-2	TGTGCCAGCAGCCAAGTTAGCGGGAGGGCCCAAGATACGCAGTATTTT	CASSQVSGRAQDTQYF